This entry lists 2 T cell receptor beta chains sequenced from one sample in a study of blood T cell repertoires in COVID-19. The data were produced by immunoSEQ multiplex PCR, yet TCRdb's version contains in-frame clones alone and is incomplete. The sample shows 75,000 to 90,000 clones, around 81% of them seen only once. Material: peripheral blood. These receptors came from a man older than 75 with active or convalescent COVID-19.

The rearrangement links TRBV4-1 to TRBJ1-4; D call uncertain. V gave up 3 bases and J gave up 0 bases, with 11 bases separating them. Per germline, CDR1 MGHRA and CDR2 YSYEKL. The CDR3 has 16 residues. Written as DNA, the CDR3 is TGCGCCAGCAGCCAGCGACACACCGCAACTAATGAAAAACTGTTTTTT. Protein product: CASSQRHTATNEKLFF.

This clone was detected many times. CDR3 sequence: CASSPSDRDLPYNEQFF. The DNA of the CDR3 is TGTGCCAGCAGCCCCTCTGACAGAGATTTACCTTACAATGAGCAGTTCTTC. The rearrangement links TRBV7-9 to TRBJ2-1; a possible D gene is TRBD1 (5 bases). The CDR3 has 17 residues. V lost 5 bases and J lost 4, with 21 bases in between. From germline, CDR1 is SEHNR and CDR2 FQNEAQ (reference sequence).